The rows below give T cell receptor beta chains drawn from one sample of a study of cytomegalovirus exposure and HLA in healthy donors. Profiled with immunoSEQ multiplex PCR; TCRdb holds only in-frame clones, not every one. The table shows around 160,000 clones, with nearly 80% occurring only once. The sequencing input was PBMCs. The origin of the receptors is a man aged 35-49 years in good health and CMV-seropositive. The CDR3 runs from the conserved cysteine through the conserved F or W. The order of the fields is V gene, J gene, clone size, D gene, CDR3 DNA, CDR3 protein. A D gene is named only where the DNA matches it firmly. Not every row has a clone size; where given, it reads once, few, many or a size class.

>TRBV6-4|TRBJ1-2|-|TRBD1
TGTGCCAGCAGTGACGACAGGGCTGGCTACACCTTC
CASSDDRAGYTF
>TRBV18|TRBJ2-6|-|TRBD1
TGTGCCAGCTCACCACTTGAGGACAGGGGGCCTGGGGCCAACGTCCTGACTTTC
CASSPLEDRGPGANVLTF
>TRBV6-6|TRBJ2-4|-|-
TGTGCCAGCGGGAGCCTAGCCAAAAACATTCAGTACTTC
CASGSLAKNIQYF
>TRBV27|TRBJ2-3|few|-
TGTGCCAGCAGTTGGGTTGCGGGACAGACAGATACGCAGTATTTT
CASSWVAGQTDTQYF
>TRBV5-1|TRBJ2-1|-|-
TGCGCCAGCAGCTTGGCAGGTCTGCGTTTGGATGAGCAGTTCTTC
CASSLAGLRLDEQFF
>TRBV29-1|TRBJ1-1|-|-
TGCAGCGTTTTGCGGGCAGGTCTCACTGAAGCTTTCTTT
CSVLRAGLTEAFF
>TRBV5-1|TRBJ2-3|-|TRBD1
TGCGCCAGCGGACATGGGGACAGGCTCACAGATACGCAGTATTTT
CASGHGDRLTDTQYF
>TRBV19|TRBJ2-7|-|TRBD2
TGTGCCAGTAGTATGGTCGGGACTAGCGGGAAATACGAGCAGTACTTC
CASSMVGTSGKYEQYF
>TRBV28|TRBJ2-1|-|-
TGTGCCAGCGGATTAAAACAGGGCCGGAAGGAGCAGTTCTTC
CASGLKQGRKEQFF
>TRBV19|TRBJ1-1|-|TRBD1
TGTGCCACCTGGGACAGGGGTTCGGGGAACACTGAAGCTTTCTTT
CATWDRGSGNTEAFF
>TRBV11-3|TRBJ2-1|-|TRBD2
TGTGCCAGCAGCACAAGAACTAGCGGGACACCGCAGGAGCAGTTCTTC
CASSTRTSGTPQEQFF
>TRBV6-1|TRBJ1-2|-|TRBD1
TGTGCCAGCAGTACCTCGGACAGGAACTATGGCTACACCTTC
CASSTSDRNYGYTF
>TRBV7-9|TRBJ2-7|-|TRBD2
TGTGCCAGCAGCTTCGGGACTAGCGGCTCCTACGAGCAGTACTTC
CASSFGTSGSYEQYF
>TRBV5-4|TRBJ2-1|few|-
TGTGCCAGCAGCGCACAGGACCCCAAGGAGCAGTTCTTC
CASSAQDPKEQFF
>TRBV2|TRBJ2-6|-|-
TGTGCCAGCCAGGGCCCTGGGGCCAACGTCCTGACTTTC
CASQGPGANVLTF
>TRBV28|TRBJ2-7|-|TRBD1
TGTGCCAGCAGTATGGGACAGGGTCTTTGGGGATACGAGCAGTACTTC
CASSMGQGLWGYEQYF
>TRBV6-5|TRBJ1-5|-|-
TGTGCCAGCAGTTACTCGAGACAGCTCAATCAGCCCCAGCATTTT
CASSYSRQLNQPQHF
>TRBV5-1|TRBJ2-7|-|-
TGCGCCAGCAGCGCGACAGGTGACGAGCAGTACTTC
CASSATGDEQYF
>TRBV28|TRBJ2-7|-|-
TGTGCCAGCATGGAGCGTGGCAGACTCTCCTACGAGCAGTACTTC
CASMERGRLSYEQYF
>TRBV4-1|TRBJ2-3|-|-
TGCGCCAGCAGCCAAGTCACCAGCGGGCGTAACACAGATACGCAGTATTTT
CASSQVTSGRNTDTQYF
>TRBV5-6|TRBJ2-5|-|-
TGTGCCAGCAGCTTGGGACTCGGGACCCAGTACTTC
CASSLGLGTQYF
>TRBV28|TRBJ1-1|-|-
TGTGCCAGCAGCCAAATAGCCCTGAACACTGAAGCTTTCTTT
CASSQIALNTEAFF
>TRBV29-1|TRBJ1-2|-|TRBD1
TGCAGCGTTTCTGGACAGGGGTATGGCTACACCTTC
CSVSGQGYGYTF
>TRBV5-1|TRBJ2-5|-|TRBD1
TGCGCCAGCAGCGACCGGGACAGGGTGGGCGAGACCCAGTACTTC
CASSDRDRVGETQYF
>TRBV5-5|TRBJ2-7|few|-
TGTGCCAGCAGCTCCCGGGACACGGGGTCCTACGAGCAGTACTTC
CASSSRDTGSYEQYF
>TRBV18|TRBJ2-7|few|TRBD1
TGTGCCAGCTCACCAGACAGGGGGAACGAGCAGTACTTC
CASSPDRGNEQYF
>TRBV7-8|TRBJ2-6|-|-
TGTGCCAGCAGCCTCAGGGGTTCTGGGGCCAACGTCCTGACTTTC
CASSLRGSGANVLTF
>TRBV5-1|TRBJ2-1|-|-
TGCGCCAGCAGTCCCACGGCGGATGAGCAGTTCTTC
CASSPTADEQFF
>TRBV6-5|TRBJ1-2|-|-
TGTGCCAGCAGTCCCCAGGGGTACTATGGCTACACCTTC
CASSPQGYYGYTF